The rows below give T cell receptor beta chains drawn from one sample of a study of shared T cell receptors in the human thymus. Repertoires were generated with immunoSEQ multiplex PCR, while TCRdb's copy carries only in-frame clones and drops some. The sample consists of about 610,000 clones, approximately 88% of them appearing once. The sample was also reused in another study, on human thymus T cells.

Sequencing input: thymocytes. These receptors came from a boy under two years old with a congenital heart defect. Each CDR3 is given with its conserved first and last residue. D genes are given only for firm matches. The listing skips clone size in some rows; elsewhere it reads once, few, many or a size class.

NA	NA	TRBV27	TRBJ1-5	CASSWGGHQPQHF	TGTGCCAGCAGCTGGGGGGGGCACCAGCCCCAGCATTTT
NA	NA	TRBV5-6	TRBJ1-1	CASSLVQSMNTEAFF	TGTGCCAGCAGCTTGGTGCAGTCCATGAACACTGAAGCTTTCTTT
NA	NA	TRBV11-3	TRBJ2-1	CASSSDGEEDEQFF	TGTGCCAGCAGCTCGGACGGGGAGGAAGATGAGCAGTTCTTC
NA	NA	TRBV11-2	TRBJ2-7	CASSTRVLGYEQYF	TGTGCCAGCAGCACCAGAGTACTAGGGTACGAGCAGTACTTC
NA	TRBD2	TRBV28	TRBJ2-7	CASSLNGREAYEQYF	TGTGCCAGCAGTTTAAACGGACGGGAGGCCTACGAGCAGTACTTC
NA	NA	TRBV5-5	TRBJ1-1	CASSLSGTEAFF	TGTGCCAGCAGCTTGAGCGGCACTGAAGCTTTCTTT
NA	TRBD2	TRBV5-1	TRBJ2-5	CASSRTGLNEVLAGGQRETQYF	TGCGCCAGCAGCAGGACGGGATTAAATGAGGTCCTAGCGGGAGGCCAGAGAGAGACCCAGTACTTC
NA	TRBD2	TRBV2	TRBJ2-3	CASSPGGLAGTQYF	TGTGCCAGCAGTCCCGGGGGACTAGCGGGGACGCAGTATTTT
NA	TRBD1	TRBV7-9	TRBJ2-1	CASSPKDRYNEQFF	TGTGCCAGCAGCCCCAAGGACAGGTACAATGAGCAGTTCTTC
NA	TRBD1	TRBV11-3	TRBJ1-1	CASSLKDRGNTEAFF	TGTGCCAGCAGCTTAAAGGACAGGGGGAACACTGAAGCTTTCTTT
NA	TRBD2	TRBV6-5	TRBJ2-7	CASSYSGLAEQYF	TGTGCCAGCAGTTACTCGGGACTAGCGGAGCAGTACTTC
NA	NA	TRBV6-4	TRBJ2-1	CASSSFRSSYNEQFF	TGTGCCAGCAGTTCTTTTCGGAGCTCCTACAATGAGCAGTTCTTC
NA	TRBD2	TRBV2	TRBJ2-1	CASSERGLNNEQFF	TGTGCCAGCAGTGAAAGGGGACTAAACAATGAGCAGTTCTTC
NA	TRBD2	TRBV14	TRBJ2-5	CASSQGLATYQETQYF	TGTGCCAGCAGCCAAGGACTAGCTACGTACCAAGAGACCCAGTACTTC
NA	NA	TRBV5-1	TRBJ2-7	CASGEGGDPYEQYF	TGCGCCAGCGGGGAGGGGGGGGACCCCTACGAGCAGTACTTC
NA	NA	TRBV27	TRBJ2-2	CASSLAPANTGELFF	TGTGCCAGCAGTTTGGCACCTGCGAACACCGGGGAGCTGTTTTTT
few	TRBD2	TRBV5-6	TRBJ2-7	CASSSWTSGDYEQYF	TGTGCCAGCAGCTCCTGGACTAGCGGAGATTACGAGCAGTACTTC
NA	NA	TRBV15	TRBJ1-2	CATSSAGVVYGYTF	TGTGCCACCAGCAGTGCAGGGGTGGTCTATGGCTACACCTTC
NA	TRBD1	TRBV7-2	TRBJ2-3	CASSPINPGQGTDTQYF	TGTGCCAGCAGCCCAATCAACCCGGGACAGGGAACAGATACGCAGTATTTT
NA	TRBD2	TRBV14	TRBJ2-7	CASSFRTRETYEQYF	TGTGCCAGCAGCTTCCGGACTAGAGAGACCTACGAGCAGTACTTC
NA	NA	TRBV9	TRBJ2-7	CASSVGAAAHYEQYF	TGTGCCAGCAGCGTAGGAGCAGCGGCCCACTACGAGCAGTACTTC
NA	TRBD2	TRBV5-1	TRBJ2-1	CASHSTSGNGRDEQFF	TGCGCCAGCCATTCGACTAGCGGGAACGGGAGGGATGAGCAGTTCTTC
NA	NA	TRBV27	TRBJ1-5	CASSLGREGQPQHF	TGTGCCAGCAGTTTGGGCAGGGAGGGTCAGCCCCAGCATTTT
NA	TRBD2	TRBV4-3	TRBJ2-3	CASSPNWREGPEDTQYF	TGCGCCAGCAGCCCCAATTGGCGGGAGGGACCTGAGGATACGCAGTATTTT
NA	NA	TRBV15	TRBJ1-4	CATSTWRAPETNEKLFF	TGTGCCACCAGCACCTGGAGGGCACCTGAAACTAATGAAAAACTGTTTTTT
NA	NA	TRBV7-6	TRBJ2-7	CASSLRQGLVAGEAYEQYF	TGTGCCAGCAGCTTACGACAGGGGTTAGTAGCGGGGGAAGCCTACGAGCAGTACTTC
NA	TRBD1	TRBV27	TRBJ1-2	CASSPRPGQGFVNYGYTF	TGTGCCAGCAGCCCAAGGCCTGGACAGGGTTTTGTTAACTATGGCTACACCTTC
few	NA	TRBV28	TRBJ1-1	CASSPRTVEAFF	TGTGCCAGCAGTCCGCGGACAGTCGAAGCTTTCTTT